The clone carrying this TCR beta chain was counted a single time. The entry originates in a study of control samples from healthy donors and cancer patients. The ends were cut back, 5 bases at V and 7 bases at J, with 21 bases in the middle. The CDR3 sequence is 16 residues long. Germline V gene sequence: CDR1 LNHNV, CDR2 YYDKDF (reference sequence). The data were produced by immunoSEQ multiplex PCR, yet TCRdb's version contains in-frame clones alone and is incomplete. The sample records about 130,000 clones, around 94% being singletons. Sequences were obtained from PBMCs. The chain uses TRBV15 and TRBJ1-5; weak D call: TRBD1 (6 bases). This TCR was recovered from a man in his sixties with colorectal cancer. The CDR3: CATSGRYRENEQPQHF. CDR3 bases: TGTGCCACCAGCGGACGATACAGGGAGAACGAACAGCCCCAGCATTTT.